These 26 T cell receptor beta chains share one sample of origin, sequenced in a study of T cells in Graves' hyperthyroidism and ophthalmopathy. Regions amplified from RNA transcripts were the TCR beta CDR3 regions. The primer set for the first-round RT-PCR of the TCR CDR3 was HTBI. TCRdb independently ran MiXCR on the multiplex PCR reads; one entry per CDR3 protein. This table has about 380,000 distinct CDR3 sequences, 13% appearing once. Input material: blood. Every receptor here comes from a man aged 25 to 45 with Graves' hyperthyroidism that later progressed to Graves' ophthalmopathy.

This clonotype was counted at least ten times. The chain recombines TRBV20-1 with TRBJ1-2; D is unresolved. CDR3 length: 12 amino acids. CDR1 and CDR2 from the germline V gene are DFQATT and SNEGSKA (reference sequence). Trimming stripped 1 base from V and 5 bases from J, with 8 bases between. The CDR3 loop is CSARGGVYGYTF. CDR3 in DNA: TGCAGTGCTAGAGGTGGAGTGTATGGCTACACCTTC.

In its sample, this clonotype was seen many times. The gene calls are TRBV20-1 and TRBJ2-5; 9 bases match TRBD2. Germline lookup yields CDR1 DFQATT and CDR2 SNEGSKA (reference sequence). This CDR3 spans 14 amino acids. The CDR3 loop is CSAQVAGVQETQYF. The CDR3 coding sequence is TGCAGCGCCCAGGTAGCGGGGGTCCAAGAGACCCAGTACTTC.

This clonotype showed up just a few times. V usage is TRBV20-1 and J usage is TRBJ2-7; D remains unclear. Deletions cut 0 bases from V and 3 bases from J, with 12 bases between. CDR3 length equals 14 residues. The germline V gene encodes CDR1 DFQATT and CDR2 SNEGSKA (reference sequence). This chain's CDR3 is CSARDRERYYEQYF. The CDR3 DNA is TGCAGTGCTAGAGATAGGGAACGGTACTACGAGCAGTACTTC.

Worth noting for this clonotype: At one boundary the junction diverges from the germline segment, which might be a read error. The chain recombines TRBV7-7 with TRBJ2-2; D gene ambiguous. The germline CDR1 and CDR2 sequences are SSHAT and FNYEAQ (reference sequence). CDR3 size: 13 residues. CDR3 amino acids: CASSDPNTGELFF. The CDR3 DNA is TGTGCTAGCAGCGACCCTAACACCGGGGAGCTGTTTTTT.

This clonotype was seen many times. The V call is TRBV27, the J call TRBJ1-1; maybe TRBD1 (6 bases). Germline lookup yields CDR1 MNHEY and CDR2 SMNVEV (reference sequence). This CDR3 spans 15 amino acids. V was clipped by 3 bases and J by 0 bases, with 11 bases between them. CDR3 in DNA: TGTGCCAGCAGTTTTTGGGGGCGCGTGAACACTGAAGCTTTCTTT. Amino acid sequence: CASSFWGRVNTEAFF.

This clonotype was recorded many times. This chain joins TRBV28 and TRBJ2-7; unclear D gene. Trimming shortened V by 2 bases and J by 4 bases, and 9 bases separated the two germline ends. The CDR3 is made up of 13 amino acids. Germline V gene lookup returns CDR1 MDHEN and CDR2 SYDVKM. This chain's CDR3 is CASSLRAMYEQYF. The CDR3 DNA sequence: TGTGCCAGCAGTTTACGCGCTATGTACGAGCAGTACTTC.

A note on this clonotype: Since a much larger clone is just one base distant, this may be a read error. The chain recombines TRBV28 with TRBJ1-2; maybe TRBD1 (5 bases). The CDR3 loop spans 15 amino acids. Germline CDR1 reads MDHEN; CDR2 reads SYDVKM. The CDR3 region has the DNA TGTGACAGCAGTTCCCCGATGAGGGGTCGGAGGGGCTACACCTTC. As protein: CDSSSPMRGRRGYTF.

V is TRBV7-2 and J is TRBJ2-3; no clear D gene. CDR1 and CDR2 (germline): SGHTA, FQGNSA. V lost 0 bases and J 9 bases, leaving 19 bases between the germline ends. The CDR3 runs 16 residues. The CDR3 spells CASSLAVLSGQETQYF. The CDR3 DNA sequence: TGTGCCAGCAGCTTAGCAGTCCTAAGTGGGCAGGAAACGCAGTATTTT.

This clonotype was seen just once. A much larger clonotype is one base distant, so this may be a read error. J is TRBJ1-4 and V is TRBV6-2 or TRBV6-3; D possibly corresponds to TRBD1 (6 bases). The length of the CDR3 is 15 residues. The germline gives CDR1 MNHEY, CDR2 SVGEGT. DNA of the CDR3: TGTGCCGGCAGACCTACTGGACAGCGATTTGGAAAACTGTTTTTT. As protein: CAGRPTGQRFGKLFF.

The chain has TRBV10-2 and TRBJ2-1; 7 bases map to TRBD2. The V gene end was trimmed by 2 bases and the J gene end by 8 bases; junction bases not matched to a gene: 3. The CDR3 spans 13 residues. The V gene's germline CDR1 is WSHSY and CDR2 SAAADI. CDR3 nucleotides: TGCGCCAGCAGTGAGATGGGGGGGGATGAGCAGTTCTTC. Its translation: CASSEMGGDEQFF.

The chain carries TRBV4-1 and TRBJ1-2; 7 bases are a match to TRBD1. Germline-derived CDR1 and CDR2 are MGHRA and YSYEKL. The CDR3 is 14 residues long. The V and J ends lost 2 bases and 2 bases, in that order; junction bases with no gene match: 2. In DNA, the CDR3 is TGCGCCAGCAGCCAATCCAGGGGGAACTATGGCTACACCTTC. Translation gives CASSQSRGNYGYTF.

This clonotype was counted between two and nine times. The rearrangement joins TRBV19 to TRBJ2-7, with 8 bases lining up with TRBD1. The trim removed 4 bases at V and 3 bases at J, leaving 5 bases unmatched. The CDR3 runs to 14 residues. Per the germline V gene, CDR1 is LNHDA and CDR2 is SQIVND (reference sequence). The CDR3 DNA reads as TGTGCCAGTAGTACCCGGGACAGGTTCTACGAGCAGTACTTC. As protein: CASSTRDRFYEQYF.

This clonotype was seen at least ten times. A junction boundary mismatches the germline segment, possibly from a read error. The CDR3 loop is CASSWGLQGTQYF. CDR3 nucleotides: TGTGCCAGCAGTTGGGGACTCCAAGGGACCCAGTACTTC. This chain joins TRBV12-3 or TRBV12-4 and TRBJ2-5; tentative D call: TRBD2 (6 bases). The length of the CDR3 is 13 residues.

This clonotype was counted ten times or more. This sequence joins TRBV7-9 and TRBJ2-7, with unresolved D. V shed 5 bases and J shed 8 bases, with 31 bases lying between them. Germline V lookup: CDR1 SEHNR, CDR2 FQNEAQ (reference sequence). The CDR3 consists of 18 residues. The chain's CDR3 is CASSLERSRGGDPTKQYF. CDR3 nucleotide sequence: TGTGCCAGCAGCCTGGAGAGGTCACGCGGCGGCGACCCTACGAAGCAGTACTTC.

This clonotype has ten or more counts. The chain links TRBV5-5 to TRBJ1-2; D is perhaps TRBD1 (5 bases). CDR3 length equals 15 residues. Germline V gene data show CDR1 as SGHKS and CDR2 as YYEKEE (reference sequence). Trimming took 4 bases from V and 5 from J, leaving 18 bases between them. The CDR3, as DNA: TGTGCCAGCAGCCCTCCCCCGCTCAGGGCATATGGCTACACCTTC. It specifies CASSPPPLRAYGYTF.

This clonotype was observed a handful of times. The chain combines TRBV14 with TRBJ2-7, with TRBD1 matching over 7 bases. There are 16 residues in the CDR3. Per the germline V gene, CDR1 is SGHDN and CDR2 is FVKESK. With V trimmed by 4 bases and J by 3 bases, 12 bases remained unmatched. CDR3: CASSLRDKGARYEQYF. CDR3 DNA: TGTGCCAGCAGCCTACGTGATAAGGGGGCCCGCTACGAGCAGTACTTC.

CDR3 in DNA: TGTGCCAGTAGTTTCTCAACCCATAGCAATCAGCCCCAGCATTTT. It encodes CASSFSTHSNQPQHF. V gene TRBV19 combines with J gene TRBJ1-5, with D unresolved. Germline lookup yields CDR1 LNHDA and CDR2 SQIVND (reference sequence). The V end lost 5 bases, the J end lost 0 bases, and 11 bases lay between the germline ends. CDR3 length: 15 residues.

A remark on this clonotype: It may be a read error: a sequence one base away is much more abundant. V usage is TRBV3-1 and J usage is TRBJ1-2; TRBD1 is a possible D gene (6 bases). The germline gives CDR1 LGHDT, CDR2 YNNKEL (reference sequence). This CDR3 has 14 amino acids. The germline V and J ends were trimmed by 1 base and 7 bases, with 13 bases remaining between them. CDR3 loop: CASSQGGQPVGYTF. CDR3 nucleotides: TGTGCCAGCAGCCAAGGTGGACAGCCGGTTGGCTACACCTTC.

There are many counts of this clonotype. The chain recombines TRBV2 with TRBJ1-2; tentatively, D is TRBD1 (6 bases). This CDR3 is 14 amino acids long. Germline CDR1 and CDR2: SNHLY and FYNNEI. The V end was cut by 6 bases, the J end by 2 bases, with 13 bases between. CDR3 loop: CASRGPTGNYGYTF. DNA for the CDR3: TGTGCCAGCAGGGGACCGACAGGCAACTATGGCTACACCTTC.

This clonotype has at least ten counts. V is TRBV28 and J is TRBJ2-1; 12 positions match TRBD2. The V and J ends lost 3 bases and 5 bases, in that order; junction bases with no gene match: 5. The CDR3 consists of 16 residues. From germline, CDR1 is MDHEN and CDR2 SYDVKM. The CDR3 here is CASSLLAGGPNNEQFF. The CDR3 bases are TGTGCCAGCAGTTTGCTAGCGGGGGGGCCCAACAATGAGCAGTTCTTC.

This clonotype was detected ten times or more. Written as DNA, the CDR3 is TGTGCCAGCAGCCCTAGCCCCAATGAGCAGTTCTTC. Translation gives CASSPSPNEQFF. This chain joins TRBV3-1 and TRBJ2-1; possibly TRBD2 for D (5 bases). The CDR3 runs to 12 residues. The germline V gene encodes CDR1 LGHDT and CDR2 YNNKEL (reference sequence). Trimming pared 4 bases from V and 6 bases from J, leaving 7 bases between.

This clonotype was seen at least ten times. The rearrangement links TRBV14 to TRBJ2-1, with 7 bases matching TRBD2. Looked up from germline, CDR1 is SGHDN and CDR2 is FVKESK. The CDR3 length is 15 residues. After removal of 1 base from V and 8 bases from J, the junction contained 8 bases not matched to a gene. The CDR3 coding sequence is TGTGCCAGCAGCCAAGTGGGAGGACTAGTTGATGAGCAGTTCTTC. Its protein is CASSQVGGLVDEQFF. The full variable domain, with the rest looked up from reference TRBV14 and TRBJ2-1, is EAGVTQFPSHSVIEKGQTVTLRCDPISGHDNLYWYRRVMGKEIKFLLHFVKESKQDESGMPNNRFLAERTGGTYSTLKVQPAELEDSGVYFCASSQVGGLVDEQFFGPGTRLTVL.

This clonotype was seen only a few times. The chain uses TRBV5-4 and TRBJ1-2; D may be TRBD1 (5 bases). V was shortened by 6 bases and J by 2 bases, with 8 bases between the two germline ends. The CDR3 is made up of 12 amino acids. Germline lookup yields CDR1 SGHNT and CDR2 YYREEE (reference sequence). CDR3: CASTGSNYGYTF. The CDR3 DNA is TGTGCCAGCACAGGGTCAAACTATGGCTACACCTTC.

This clonotype was seen many times. This chain joins TRBV28 and TRBJ1-1; D gene unclear. Germline V gives CDR1 MDHEN, CDR2 SYDVKM. Trimming stripped 7 bases from V and 0 bases from J, with 6 bases between. The CDR3 is 12 amino acids. The CDR3 reads CASTPMNTEAFF. CDR3 DNA sequence: TGTGCCAGCACCCCTATGAACACTGAAGCTTTCTTT. Drawing the rest from reference TRBV28 and TRBJ1-1, the complete variable domain is DVKVTQSSRYLVKRTGEKVFLECVQDMDHENMFWYRQDPGLGLRLIYFSYDVKMKEKGDIPEGYSVSREKKERFSLILESASTNQTSMYLCASTPMNTEAFFGQGTRLTVV.

This clonotype came up a few times. The gene calls are TRBV19 and TRBJ1-2; D remains unclear. The CDR3 is 13 residues long. Germline CDR1 reads LNHDA; CDR2 reads SQIVND (reference sequence). V dropped 9 bases and J dropped 4 bases, with 15 bases sitting between them. The CDR3 DNA reads TGTGCCAGCGAAAAACAGCCCCTCTATGGCTACACCTTC. It yields the protein CASEKQPLYGYTF.

This clonotype was picked up many times. The chain employs TRBV27 and TRBJ1-6; unclear D gene. Per germline, CDR1 MNHEY and CDR2 SMNVEV (reference sequence). The germline V and J ends were trimmed by 2 bases and 10 bases, with 9 bases remaining between them. The CDR3 is made up of 13 amino acids. The CDR3 coding sequence is TGTGCCAGCAGTTTAGGGGATAGCTCACCCCTCCACTTT. As protein: CASSLGDSSPLHF.